This T cell receptor (beta chain) was obtained from a study of blood T cell repertoires in COVID-19. Trimming removed 5 bases from V and 4 bases from J, with 9 bases in between. CDR1 and CDR2 from the germline V gene are ENHRY and SYGVKD. The CDR3 runs to 13 residues. The protocol was immunoSEQ multiplex PCR, while the TCRdb copy is restricted to in-frame clones and leaves out a portion. The sample holds roughly 90,000 clones, roughly nine tenths seen once. Sequencing used peripheral blood. The receptor was isolated from a man between 50 and 59 years old with COVID-19, enrolled during active disease. J is TRBJ2-1 and V is TRBV10-3; possible D gene TRBD1, 6 bases. The CDR3 protein is CAISTGIYNEQFF. The CDR3 DNA sequence: TGTGCCATCAGTACAGGGATATACAATGAGCAGTTCTTC.